These 20 T cell receptor beta chains were all obtained from the same sample, sequenced in a study of blood T cell repertoires in COVID-19 (dated by TCRdb to 2018 to 2020). The library was built by means of the immunoSEQ multiplex PCR assay. TCRdb retrieved this table from immuneACCESS and kept in-frame rearrangements only. Not all clones are present; in checked studies, unresolved V genes account for under half, and no reason is known for the remainder. This sample comprises about 270,000 clones, around 89% of them detected only once. Over 3.5% of the sample lies in the top ten. What was sequenced was PBMCs or T cells enriched from blood (not recorded which). These TCRs come from a woman in her 30s with acute COVID-19.

The chain has TRBV14 and TRBJ1-3; 7 bases align to TRBD1. There are 15 residues in the CDR3. V lost 2 bases and J lost 2; bases outside the gene matches: 3. The germline V gene encodes CDR1 SGHDN and CDR2 FVKESK. DNA of the CDR3: TGTGCCAGCAGCCAAATCGACAGGGCTGGAAACACCATATATTTT. Translation: CASSQIDRAGNTIYF.

This chain joins TRBV6-5 and TRBJ2-7, with unresolved D. The CDR3 contains 13 residues. Germline V lookup: CDR1 MNHEY, CDR2 SVGAGI. The V end lost 2 bases, the J end lost 4 bases, and 9 bases lay between the germline ends. The CDR3 sequence: CASSYGTLYEQYF. CDR3 sequence (DNA): TGTGCCAGCAGTTACGGCACATTGTACGAGCAGTACTTC.

This sequence joins TRBV30 and TRBJ1-5, with 8 bases identical to TRBD1. After removal of 1 base from V and 5 bases from J, the junction contained 10 bases not matched to a gene. This CDR3 region has 16 residues. Germline loops: CDR1 GTSNPN, CDR2 SVGIG (reference sequence). The CDR3 DNA reads TGTGCCTGGAGTGATAGACAGGGGCCACAATATCAGCCCCAGCATTTT. Residues: CAWSDRQGPQYQPQHF.

V gene TRBV3-1 (or the pseudogene TRBV3-2) combines with J gene TRBJ2-7, with D tentatively TRBD1 (6 bases). The V and J ends lost 4 bases and 2 bases respectively, with 12 bases between them. The CDR3 contains 14 residues. The germline CDR1 and CDR2 sequences are LGHDT and YNNKEL (reference sequence). DNA of the CDR3: TGTGCCAGCAGCCGTCAGGGGAACGCCTACGAGCAGTACTTC. Its protein is CASSRQGNAYEQYF.

The rearrangement uses TRBV27 and TRBJ2-3; 11 bases match TRBD2. This CDR3 contains 15 residues. The germline V gene encodes CDR1 MNHEY and CDR2 SMNVEV (reference sequence). J gave up 6 bases and V 6 bases, and 8 bases lay outside the gene matches. The CDR3 loop is CASSFGLAGVDTQYF. The CDR3 DNA sequence: TGTGCCAGCAGCTTCGGACTAGCGGGTGTGGATACGCAGTATTTT.

Remarks on this clone: Within the sample, other DNA sequences also encode this same CDR3. The V gene is TRBV19, the J gene TRBJ1-1; D remains unclear. Trimming took off 3 bases at V and 3 bases at J, with 8 bases between the two ends. Germline CDR1 and CDR2: LNHDA and SQIVND (reference sequence). The CDR3 has 13 residues. The CDR3 protein is CASSINRDTEAFF. As DNA, the CDR3 is TGTGCCAGTAGTATTAACCGGGACACTGAAGCTTTCTTT.

This clone showed up just a few times. This rearrangement joins TRBV19 to TRBJ1-6; D remains ambiguous. Per germline, CDR1 LNHDA and CDR2 SQIVND (reference sequence). This CDR3 comprises 14 residues. V shed 5 bases and J shed 8 bases, with 13 bases lying between them. The DNA of the CDR3 is TGTGCCAGTAGTCCCGACGGGAGGGATTCACCCCTCCACTTT. It yields the protein CASSPDGRDSPLHF. The full variable domain, completed using reference TRBV19 and TRBJ1-6, is DGGITQSPKYLFRKEGQNVTLSCEQNLNHDAMYWYRQDPGQGLRLIYYSQIVNDFQKGDIAEGYSVSREKKESFPLTVTSAQKNPTAFYLCASSPDGRDSPLHFGNGTRLTVT.

The J gene is TRBJ2-7, the V gene TRBV7-5; the table assigns TRBD2, which was not confirmed against the DNA. TRBV7-5 is listed as a pseudogene. The CDR3 has 15 amino acids. CDR3 sequence: CVRSPKRVSSYEQYF. The CDR3 DNA reads TGTGTCAGAAGCCCTAAGAGGGTGAGCTCCTACGAGCAGTACTTC.

The CDR3 nucleotides are TGTGCCAGTAGTCCGGCGGGGGGTGACTATGGCTACACCTTC. This encodes CASSPAGGDYGYTF. V gene TRBV19 combines with J gene TRBJ1-2; tentative D call: TRBD1 (5 bases). Germline V CDR1 and CDR2: LNHDA, SQIVND (reference sequence). CDR3 size: 14 residues. V was trimmed by 5 bases and J by 3 bases, leaving 13 bases between them.

The table lists this clone with a few counts. For the CDR3, the DNA is TGCGCCAGCAGCCAAGTCACAGGGAACACTGAAGCTTTCTTT. Protein: CASSQVTGNTEAFF. This chain joins TRBV4-1 and TRBJ1-1, with D possibly being TRBD1 (5 bases). Germline lookup yields CDR1 MGHRA and CDR2 YSYEKL. V shed 1 base and J shed 1 base, with 7 bases lying between them. There are 14 residues in the CDR3.

This clone was counted a single time. The V and J genes are TRBV28 and TRBJ2-7; D might be TRBD1 (7 bases). Germline CDR1 MDHEN, CDR2 SYDVKM. The V gene lost 4 bases and the J gene lost 6 bases, with 16 bases spanning the gap. CDR3 length: 14 amino acids. The CDR3 nucleotides read TGTGCCAGCAGTTCCCCTTACAGGGGAGGCGAGCAGTACTTC. Amino acids: CASSSPYRGGEQYF.

V and J are TRBV2 and TRBJ2-7; 9 nucleotides align to TRBD1. In germline, CDR1 is SNHLY, CDR2 FYNNEI. The ends lost 6 bases at V and 5 bases at J; junction bases unmatched: 11. CDR3 length: 15 amino acids. In nucleotides, the CDR3 is TGTGCCAGCAGCGCACAGGGGGCGGGCCGCGACGAGCAGTACTTC. Translating it yields CASSAQGAGRDEQYF.

This clone appeared once. The rearrangement uses TRBV27 and TRBJ2-1; 9 bases fit TRBD1. This CDR3 is 14 amino acids long. Per germline, CDR1 MNHEY and CDR2 SMNVEV (reference sequence). V trimming: 5 bases; J trimming: 8 bases; junction bases outside the gene matches: 7. Here the CDR3 DNA reads TGTGCCAGCAGTACCATCGACAGGGGGGATGAGCAGTTCTTC. This sequence encodes CASSTIDRGDEQFF.

J is TRBJ2-2 and V is TRBV3-1 (or the pseudogene TRBV3-2), with a weak D call TRBD2 (5 bases). Per germline, CDR1 LGHDT and CDR2 YNNKEL (reference sequence). The CDR3 has 16 amino acids. V shed 3 bases and J shed 1 base, with 12 bases lying between them. This CDR3 is CASSQPSGMNTGELFF. Written as DNA, the CDR3 is TGTGCCAGCAGCCAGCCCTCGGGGATGAACACCGGGGAGCTGTTTTTT.

This chain uses TRBV20-1 with TRBJ1-1; D is perhaps TRBD1 (6 bases). CDR3 size: 11 residues. Germline V gene data show CDR1 as DFQATT and CDR2 as SNEGSKA (reference sequence). Between the trimmed V and J ends, which lost 6 bases and 4 bases, there was a span of 9 bases. CDR3 sequence reads: CSALQGTEAFF. The CDR3 DNA reads TGCAGTGCCCTACAGGGCACTGAAGCTTTCTTT.

This sequence joins TRBV19 and TRBJ2-5; 13 bases fit TRBD2. The V and J ends lost 5 bases and 4 bases, in that order; junction bases with no gene match: 13. CDR1 and CDR2 (germline): LNHDA, SQIVND (reference sequence). CDR3 size: 18 residues. DNA of the CDR3: TGTGCCAGTAGTCCCGGACTAGCGGGAGAGCCAGGGAGAGAGACCCAGTACTTC. Its protein is CASSPGLAGEPGRETQYF.

The chain couples TRBV7-7 to TRBJ2-2, with D tentatively TRBD2 (6 bases). Trimming shortened V by 1 base and J by 4 bases, and 10 bases separated the two germline ends. The CDR3 covers 15 residues. The germline gives CDR1 SSHAT, CDR2 FNYEAQ (reference sequence). DNA for the CDR3: TGTGCCAGCAGCTTAGGGGAGGTCGGCACCGGGGAGCTGTTTTTT. Translating gives CASSLGEVGTGELFF.

The V call is TRBV19, the J call TRBJ2-3; 8 nucleotides align to TRBD1. Trimming took 8 bases from V and 0 from J; bases not matched to a gene: 7. Germline V lookup: CDR1 LNHDA, CDR2 SQIVND (reference sequence). The CDR3 extends over 15 amino acids. The CDR3 DNA is TGTGCCAGTGCCTACAGGGGGACTAGCACAGATACGCAGTATTTT. It specifies CASAYRGTSTDTQYF.

There are a few counts of this clone. This sequence joins TRBV9 and TRBJ2-7; 7 bases match TRBD2. Germline CDR1 SGDLS, CDR2 YYNGEE. The CDR3 sequence is 13 residues long. V was clipped by 0 bases and J by 4 bases; unmatched bases: 1. The CDR3: CASSVGEGYEQYF. CDR3 sequence (DNA): TGTGCCAGCAGCGTAGGGGAGGGTTACGAGCAGTACTTC.

The DNA for the CDR3 is TGTGCCACCAGTGGTTCACCGGGACAGGGAGGTGGCTACACCTTC. It translates to CATSGSPGQGGGYTF. The V gene is TRBV24-1, the J gene TRBJ1-2, with TRBD1 matching over 9 bases. J lost 7 bases, V lost 5 bases, and 10 bases had no gene match. The germline CDR1 and CDR2 sequences are KGHDR and SFDVKD. This CDR3 region has 15 residues.